These T cell receptor beta chains were read from a single sample in a study of blood T cell repertoires in COVID-19. The protocol was immunoSEQ multiplex PCR, while the TCRdb copy is restricted to in-frame clones and leaves out a portion. The sample consists of 230,000 or so clones, approximately 84% of them appearing once. Source material: peripheral blood. The source of these receptors is a man aged 35-49 years with active or convalescent COVID-19. CDR3s include the opening cysteine and the closing phenylalanine or tryptophan. The order of the fields is V gene, CDR3 protein.

TRBV5-4,CASSSGTSGQETQYF
TRBV5-6,CASSPGQGANEQFF
TRBV7-2,CASRSAVGGLYEQYF
TRBV5-4,CASSLSGGTQETQYF
TRBV18,CASSPRSGSIYF
TRBV9,CASSVEGGFYEQYF
TRBV5-1,CASSPRTSGVYEQYF
TRBV28,CASTRAELPYGYTF
TRBV5-1,CASSLEPSETQYF
TRBV28,CASRSDRGGTEAFF
TRBV5-4,CASSFEGVTEAFF
TRBV19,CASKMEDRPYNEQFF
TRBV28,CASSLPGGQAGGYTF
TRBV29-1,CSMSRGSTEAFF
TRBV10-1,CASSAGGSYEQYF
TRBV28,CASGPGGTINYGYTF
TRBV19,CASKNTNYEQYF
TRBV19,CASTFGGSYGNTIYF
TRBV5-6,CASSLYQGALQETQYF
TRBV18,CASSPPGSLSYEQYF
TRBV5-1,CASSLKQDTEAFF
TRBV2,CASSIRDRASIQYF
TRBV2,CASSRQAAYEQYF
TRBV5-1,CASSLEGLLTYNSPLHF
TRBV5-1,CASSYGTFPSYEQYF
TRBV10-1,CASSESPSGIRSYEQYF
TRBV28,CASSPGTGQRGYTF
TRBV19,CASSITGNAGELFF
TRBV7-9,CASAPGRGNQPQHF
TRBV7-3,CASSSRQGDSYNEQFF
TRBV10-1,CASSESRGSGELFF
TRBV2,CASSSPAQGANEQFF
TRBV11-3,CASSSREHSYEQYF
TRBV6-2/TRBV6-3,CASSYKTGGAGYTEAFF
TRBV4-1,CASSQGGLAGGSDEQFF
TRBV5-4,CASSLGVASGDTQYF
TRBV28,CASSSPDLGTGNTIYF
TRBV7-9,CASSLAAGIYEQYF
TRBV5-1,CASSLALVGEQFF
TRBV6-5,CASSYGGFDYGYTF
TRBV6-5,CASRGQLNTEAFF
TRBV5-1,CASSLSGQAIQNEKLFF